The clone carrying this T cell receptor beta chain was counted only a few times. Its antigen is not identified. TCRdb re-derived calls from the 5' RACE reads in MiXCR, one entry per CDR3 protein. Of about 550,000 distinct CDR3 sequences in the sample, about a fifth are singletons; the top ten hold approximately 0.52%. The germline V gene encodes CDR1 SGHAT and CDR2 FQNNGV. CDR3 length: 15 residues. V shed 4 bases and J 7 bases; nucleotides not matched to a gene: 7. This record belongs to a study of identical twins. Findings and limits, study-wide: The models gave estimates that fell short of the out-of-frame TCR alpha sharing seen in monozygotic twins. Out-of-frame alpha sequences common to twins were enriched for low generation probability.

Another study also made use of these data, one on yellow fever vaccine responses in identical twins. This second study says: Twins reportedly showed a vaccine T cell response that seemed partly convergent and partly personalized.

The material sequenced was CD4+ T cells sorted from blood. The rearrangement uses TRBV11-2 and TRBJ2-2; 9 bases fit TRBD1. This sequence originates from a woman between 18 and 29 years old in good health. CDR3 DNA sequence: TGTGCCAGCAGCTCCGGGACAGGGCCAAGCGGGGAGCTGTTTTTT. Its translation: CASSSGTGPSGELFF.